A selection of T cell receptor beta chains follows, all from one sample in a study of molecular identifiers for immune sequencing clone quantification. In TCRdb, the PCR reads were re-called with MiXCR into one record per CDR3 protein. The sample has over 100,000 distinct CDR3 sequences; under 40% are singletons. Sequencing used naive CD8+ T cells from blood, with Jurkat cell RNA spiked in. The receptors were sampled from a human donor in good health. Some libraries in this study had Jurkat cell RNA spiked in. CDR3s include the opening cysteine and the closing phenylalanine or tryptophan. A D gene is named only where the DNA matches it firmly. Size is omitted from some rows. Given values are once, few, many or a class for expanded clones.

TRBJ1-1,TRBV28,TRBD1,-,CASREYRGRGNTEAFF,TGTGCCAGCAGGGAATACAGGGGGCGCGGGAACACTGAAGCTTTCTTT
TRBJ2-7,TRBV11-2,-,few,CASSSIRGLFSYEQYF,TGTGCCAGCAGCTCAATCAGGGGCCTTTTCTCCTACGAGCAGTACTTC
TRBJ2-1,TRBV27,-,-,CASSYGAGLLYNEQFF,TGTGCCAGCAGTTATGGAGCGGGTCTTCTATACAATGAGCAGTTCTTC
TRBJ2-5,TRBV6-2/TRBV6-3,-,-,CASSYDGAAETQYF,TGTGCCAGCAGTTACGATGGGGCGGCGGAGACCCAGTACTTC
TRBJ2-7,TRBV20-1,-,-,CSGRAGTYEQNF,TGCAGTGGAAGGGCCGGGACCTACGAGCAGAACTTC
TRBJ2-7,TRBV19,TRBD1,many,CASTPTGGSYEQYF,TGTGCCAGTACCCCGACAGGGGGATCCTACGAGCAGTACTTC
TRBJ2-3,TRBV3-1,-,-,CASSQDLRNTDTQYF,TGTGCCAGCAGCCAAGACCTCAGGAACACAGATACGCAGTATTTT
TRBJ2-7,TRBV4-3,TRBD2,few,CASSPASGGTYEQYF,TGCGCCAGCAGCCCAGCTAGCGGGGGAACCTACGAGCAGTACTTC
TRBJ2-1,TRBV28,-,few,CASSLSSGSRSVEQFF,TGTGCCAGCAGTTTATCGAGCGGGTCACGCTCCGTTGAGCAGTTCTTC
TRBJ1-4,TRBV24-1,TRBD1,-,CATSDLRRGGERSEKLFF,TGTGCCACCAGTGATTTGCGCCGAGGGGGCGAGAGGAGCGAAAAACTGTTTTTT
TRBJ2-3,TRBV10-3,TRBD2,few,CAISSSGGILDTQYF,TGTGCCATCAGCTCTAGCGGGGGGATCTTGGATACGCAGTATTTT
TRBJ2-3,TRBV7-9,TRBD1,-,CASRTTGGWRTDTQYF,TGTGCCAGCAGAACCACAGGGGGCTGGAGAACAGATACGCAGTATTTT
TRBJ2-5,TRBV28,-,few,CASRDLSYQETQYF,TGTGCCAGCAGGGATCTCAGCTATCAAGAGACCCAGTACTTC
TRBJ1-5,TRBV15,-,-,CATSSRYSNQPQHF,TGTGCCACCAGCTCGAGGTATAGCAATCAGCCCCAGCATTTT
TRBJ2-2,TRBV5-3,TRBD1,-,CASSLTGAGELLF,TGTGCCAGCAGCTTGACAGGGGCCGGGGAGCTGCTTTTT
TRBJ1-2,TRBV6-5,TRBD1,-,CSNSPVTGTANYGYTF,TGTTCCAACAGTCCCGTGACCGGGACAGCTAACTATGGCTACACCTTC
TRBJ2-2,TRBV7-2,-,many,CASSFGGGELFF,TGTGCCAGCAGCTTTGGGGGCGGGGAGCTGTTTTTT
TRBJ2-5,TRBV10-3,-,-,CAISESVSQGEPQYF,TGTGCCATCAGTGAGTCGGTTAGTCAGGGAGAGCCCCAGTACTTC
TRBJ2-2,TRBV9,-,-,CASSELVSGELFF,TGTGCCAGCAGCGAGCTAGTATCCGGGGAGCTGTTTTTT
TRBJ2-7,TRBV6-2/TRBV6-3,-,-,CASSSQRLELYELYF,TGTGCCAGCAGTTCCCAGCGACTAGAGCTATACGAGCTGTACTTC
TRBJ2-1,TRBV13,TRBD2,-,CASSPGTSRDNEQFF,TGTGCCAGCAGCCCTGGGACTAGCAGAGACAATGAGCAGTTCTTC
TRBJ1-5,TRBV6-5,-,many,CASSYVYSNQPQHF,TGTGCCAGCAGTTATGTTTATAGCAATCAGCCCCAGCATTTT
TRBJ2-5,TRBV15,-,few,CATSKELVRETQYF,TGTGCCACCAGCAAGGAACTAGTCCGAGAGACCCAGTACTTC
TRBJ2-2,TRBV9,TRBD1,-,CASSSRTGFDTREIGELFF,TGTGCCAGCAGCTCCCGGACAGGTTTCGATACTAGGGAAATCGGGGAGCTGTTTTTT
TRBJ2-7,TRBV2,TRBD1,few,CASLQGAYEQYF,TGTGCCAGCTTACAGGGGGCCTACGAGCAGTACTTC
TRBJ2-1,TRBV28,-,many,CASSLSDRYNEQFF,TGTGCCAGCAGTTTATCCGACCGATACAATGAGCAGTTCTTC
TRBJ1-5,TRBV28,-,-,CASSLLTQNQPPHF,TGTGCCAGCAGTTTATTGACCCAGAATCAGCCCCCGCATTTT
TRBJ2-5,TRBV7-2,-,-,CASSLGPETQYF,TGTGCCAGCAGCTTAGGCCCAGAGACCCAGTACTTC
TRBJ2-1,TRBV7-9,TRBD2,-,CASSLEGTSADEQFF,TGTGCCAGCAGCTTAGAAGGAACTAGCGCCGATGAGCAGTTCTTC
TRBJ2-7,TRBV28,-,few,CASSLGVSGYEQYF,TGTGCCAGCAGTTTAGGCGTATCGGGCTACGAGCAGTACTTC
TRBJ2-2,TRBV29-1,-,-,CSVPGPPGELYF,TGCAGCGTTCCTGGTCCCCCCGGGGAGCTGTATTTT
TRBJ2-7,TRBV18,TRBD1,-,CASSPRDRSNEQYF,TGTGCCAGCTCACCCCGGGACAGATCCAACGAGCAGTACTTC
TRBJ2-4,TRBV7-9,TRBD1,few,CASSPQGDNIQYF,TGTGCCAGCAGCCCCCAGGGGGACAACATTCAGTACTTC
TRBJ1-5,TRBV28,-,few,CASSLRGTPQPQHF,TGTGCCAGCAGTTTGCGAGGGACTCCACAGCCCCAGCATTTT
TRBJ2-1,TRBV5-6,-,-,CASSATGSSYNEQFF,TGTGCCAGCAGCGCTACAGGTAGCTCCTACAATGAGCAGTTCTTC
TRBJ2-7,TRBV10-1,-,-,CASRSDASYEQYF,TGCGCCAGCCGTTCCGACGCATCCTACGAGCAGTACTTC
TRBJ2-3,TRBV7-2,-,many,CASSRLGGTDTQYF,TGTGCCAGCAGTCGGTTAGGGGGCACAGATACGCAGTATTTT
TRBJ2-4,TRBV7-8,-,many,CASSVYRASKNIQYF,TGTGCCAGCAGCGTCTACAGGGCTTCCAAAAACATTCAGTACTTC
TRBJ2-3,TRBV2,-,few,CASRADSTTDTQYF,TGTGCCAGCAGGGCGGACAGCACCACAGATACGCAGTATTTT
TRBJ2-7,TRBV28,-,-,CASSSPKGSSYEQYF,TGTGCCAGCAGTTCCCCAAAAGGCAGCTCCTACGAGCAGTACTTC
TRBJ2-2,TRBV2,-,-,CASRGEEYTGELIF,TGTGCCAGCAGAGGGGAAGAGTACACCGGGGAGCTGATTTTT
TRBJ2-1,TRBV7-9,-,-,CASSLQDPPGNEQFF,TGTGCCAGCAGCTTACAGGACCCCCCCGGCAATGAGCAGTTCTTC
TRBJ2-7,TRBV25-1,-,-,CARSAGHEQYF,TGTGCCAGAAGTGCTGGACACGAGCAGTACTTC
TRBJ2-7,TRBV11-2,TRBD1,-,CASSETGVSYEQYF,TGTGCCAGCAGCGAGACAGGGGTCTCCTACGAGCAGTACTTC
TRBJ2-7,TRBV6-5,-,many,CASNEAGSTRGGQYF,TGTGCCAGCAATGAGGCAGGGTCGACCCGAGGTGGGCAGTACTTC
TRBJ2-7,TRBV5-1,-,few,CASSEWSEQYF,TGCGCCAGCAGCGAGTGGAGCGAGCAGTACTTC
TRBJ1-5,TRBV11-2,-,-,CASKQDSIRPQHF,TGTGCCAGCAAACAGGATAGCATTCGGCCCCAGCATTTT
TRBJ2-2,TRBV12-5,TRBD2,few,CASGFIASGSLNTGELFF,TGTGCTAGTGGTTTTATAGCTAGCGGGAGTTTGAACACCGGGGAGCTGTTTTTT
TRBJ2-3,TRBV13,TRBD2,many,CASSLSGGTDTQYF,TGTGCCAGCAGCTTGAGCGGGGGCACAGATACGCAGTATTTT
TRBJ1-5,TRBV19,-,-,CASSIGVQPQHF,TGTGCCAGTAGTATTGGGGTTCAGCCCCAGCATTTT
TRBJ2-3,TRBV5-5,-,-,CASSLPWGPDTQYF,TGTGCCAGCAGCTTGCCATGGGGCCCAGATACGCAGTATTTT
TRBJ2-5,TRBV5-1,-,-,CASSPYQETQYF,TGCGCCAGCAGCCCCTACCAAGAGACCCAGTACTTC
TRBJ2-2,TRBV29-1,TRBD2,many,CSVVLAGMANTGELFF,TGCAGCGTTGTGTTAGCGGGAATGGCGAACACCGGGGAGCTGTTTTTT
TRBJ2-2,TRBV28,-,-,CASSGLGSGIPGELFF,TGTGCCAGCAGTGGTTTAGGCTCAGGGATACCCGGGGAGCTGTTTTTT
TRBJ1-1,TRBV9,TRBD1,-,CASSPRDRISEAFF,TGTGCCAGCAGCCCCCGGGACAGGATATCTGAAGCTTTCTTT
TRBJ1-1,TRBV5-5,TRBD1,few,CASSLIPGTGSSEAFF,TGTGCCAGCAGCTTAATTCCCGGGACAGGGAGCTCTGAAGCTTTCTTT